A selection of T cell receptor beta chains follows, all from one sample in a study of OX40 agonist ivuxolimab in advanced cancers. Sequencing used immunoSEQ multiplex PCR; TCRdb keeps in-frame clones, though not all of them. The sample includes tens of thousands of clones, roughly 80% seen only once; the top ten take approximately 3%. The sample consisted of CD4+ or CD8+ T cells sorted from blood, taken in a trial of the OX40 agonist ivuxolimab. The receptors come from an adult with an advanced solid tumor such as melanoma, head and neck, liver or kidney cancer. Both conserved end residues are part of each CDR3. D genes are given only for firm matches.

v_gene	j_gene	d_gene	CDR3nt	CDR3aa
TRBV6-5	TRBJ1-1	-	TGTGCCAGCAGAAGACTAACCATGAACACTGAAGCTTTCTTT	CASRRLTMNTEAFF
TRBV5-1	TRBJ2-2	TRBD2	TGCGCCAGCAGCTTGGTAGCGGGGGTCAACACCGGGGAGCTGTTTTTT	CASSLVAGVNTGELFF
TRBV2	TRBJ2-7	-	TGTGCCAGCAGTGAAAACGCCCAACAAGGGCTCTTC	CASSENAQQGLF
TRBV11-3	TRBJ2-5	TRBD2	TGTGCCAGCAGCCCGGGACTAGCGGGGTCTGAGACCCAGTACTTC	CASSPGLAGSETQYF
TRBV19	TRBJ1-2	TRBD1	TGTGCCAGTAGTATAGGGACAGGGAATGGCTACACCTTC	CASSIGTGNGYTF
TRBV10-3	TRBJ2-3	TRBD2	TGTGCCACCCAACCAGCGGGGGGCACAGATACGCAGTATTTT	CATQPAGGTDTQYF
TRBV4-1	TRBJ2-3	-	TGCGCCAGCAGCCAAACCCTAGCGCGGAACACAGATACGCAGTATTTT	CASSQTLARNTDTQYF
TRBV11-2	TRBJ2-7	TRBD1	TGTGCCAGCAGCCCCCCCCCGGGACAGACCTACGAGCAGTACTTC	CASSPPPGQTYEQYF
TRBV5-5	TRBJ2-2	TRBD1	TGTGCCAGCAGACAGACAGGGGTGGGCACCGGGGAGCTGTTTTTT	CASRQTGVGTGELFF
TRBV5-1	TRBJ1-1	-	TGCGCCAGCAGCTTGGTCTTGGGGATAGGGAACACTGAAGCTTTCTTT	CASSLVLGIGNTEAFF
TRBV11-2	TRBJ2-5	TRBD1	TGTGCCAGCAGCCAGGGACAGGTTTGGCAAGAGACCCAGTACTTC	CASSQGQVWQETQYF
TRBV6-6	TRBJ1-2	-	TGTGCCAGCAGTAAGCGGCAGGGGTATGGCTACACCTTC	CASSKRQGYGYTF
TRBV5-1	TRBJ2-1	-	TGCGCCAGCAGCTTGGGAATGGTCAACTACAATGAGCAGTTCTTC	CASSLGMVNYNEQFF
TRBV14	TRBJ1-2	-	TGTGCCAGCAGCCAAGGTCTCGCGGGTGGCTACACCTTC	CASSQGLAGGYTF
TRBV7-6	TRBJ1-6	-	TGTGCCAGCAGCTTAGCGGCAGGGAATAGAGATTCACCCCTCCACTTT	CASSLAAGNRDSPLHF
TRBV7-6	TRBJ2-3	-	TGTGCCAGCAGCTTAAGCTTTGGGCAGGGGACCACAGATACGCAGTATTTT	CASSLSFGQGTTDTQYF
TRBV5-1	TRBJ2-2	TRBD1	TGCGCCAGCAGCTTGACAGGGGGCAACACCGGGGAGCTGTTTTTT	CASSLTGGNTGELFF
TRBV14	TRBJ1-5	TRBD1	TGTGCCAGCAGCCAAGGGACAGGGAGCAATCAGCCCCAGCATTTT	CASSQGTGSNQPQHF